Sequencing of this T cell receptor (beta chain) was carried out in a study of STAT5B mutations in CD4+ large granular lymphocyte leukemia. In regard to this clone: What it binds is not known.

The survey-level immunoSEQ assay was used. Repertoires were generated with immunoSEQ multiplex PCR, while TCRdb's copy carries only in-frame clones and drops some. The sample includes around 35,000 clones, 65% to 70% of them seen just once. From germline, CDR1 is SGHDT and CDR2 YYEEEE. J gave up 2 bases and V 1 base, and 6 bases lay outside the gene matches. CDR3 length: 16 residues. The study, taken as a whole, reports: The CD4+ versus CD8+ T-LGLL clonality difference may reflect limited sample size. TRBV06-family usage was enriched in top patient clones (8/27) versus controls (2/35). Patient CD4-sorted repertoires stayed more clonal than healthy ones after leukemic-clone removal.

The clonotype originates from a human donor in good health. V gene TRBV5-6 combines with J gene TRBJ2-1, with 7 nucleotides matching TRBD1. The specimen sequenced was CD4+ T cells from blood buffy coats. The CDR3 spells CASSLWKDRTYNEQFF. DNA of the CDR3: TGTGCCAGCAGCTTGTGGAAGGACAGGACCTACAATGAGCAGTTCTTC.